This T cell receptor beta chain was identified during a study of blood T cell repertoires in COVID-19. Overall study context: Material from acute and convalescent COVID-19 was sourced from the United States, Italy and Spain.

The protocol was immunoSEQ multiplex PCR, while the TCRdb copy is restricted to in-frame clones and leaves out a portion. The table includes about 210,000 clones, less than 90% detected once. CDR1 and CDR2 from the germline V gene are SGHTA and FQGNSA. This CDR3 has 13 residues. Trimming cost V 3 bases and J 3 bases, with 6 bases left between them. The clonotype was recovered from a middle-aged man with acute or convalescent COVID-19. The sequenced sample was peripheral blood. V usage is TRBV7-2 and J usage is TRBJ2-1; D is ambiguous. The CDR3 loop is CASSFPGYNEQFF. The CDR3 coding sequence is TGTGCCAGCAGCTTTCCCGGCTACAATGAGCAGTTCTTC. The whole variable domain, remainder taken from reference TRBV7-2 and TRBJ2-1, is GAGVSQSPSNKVTEKGKDVELRCDPISGHTALYWYRQSLGQGLEFLIYFQGNSAPDKSGLPSDRFSAERTGGSVSTLTIQRTQQEDSAVYLCASSFPGYNEQFFGPGTRLTVL.